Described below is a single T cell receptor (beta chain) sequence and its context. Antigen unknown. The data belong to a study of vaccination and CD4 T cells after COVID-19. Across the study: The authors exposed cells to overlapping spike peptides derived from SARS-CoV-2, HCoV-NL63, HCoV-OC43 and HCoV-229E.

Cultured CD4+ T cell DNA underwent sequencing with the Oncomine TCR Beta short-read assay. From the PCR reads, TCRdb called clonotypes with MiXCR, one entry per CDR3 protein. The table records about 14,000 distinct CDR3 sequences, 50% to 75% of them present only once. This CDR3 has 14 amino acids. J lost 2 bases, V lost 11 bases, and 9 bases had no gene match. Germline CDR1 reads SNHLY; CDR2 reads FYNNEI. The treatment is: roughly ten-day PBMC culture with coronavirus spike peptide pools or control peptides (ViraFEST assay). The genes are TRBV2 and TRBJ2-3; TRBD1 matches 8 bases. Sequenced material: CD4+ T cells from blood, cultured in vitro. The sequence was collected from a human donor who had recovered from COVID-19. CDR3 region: CASSRQGNTDTQYF. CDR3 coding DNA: TGTGCCTCTTCCCGACAGGGGAACACAGATACGCAGTATTTT.